The sequence of this T cell receptor (beta chain) was determined in a study of cytomegalovirus exposure and HLA in healthy donors. In the PCR, 60 Vbeta and 13 Jbeta primers were used. Some clones are missing from TCRdb's copy, which holds only in-frame ones; the method was immunoSEQ multiplex PCR. The sample holds 98,000 or so clones, over 75% seen once. The CDR3 is made up of 18 amino acids. V shed 3 bases and J 0 bases; nucleotides not matched to a gene: 11. This chain links TRBV23-1 with TRBJ2-7, with 10 bases aligning to TRBD2. TRBV23-1 is filed as an ORF, its function uncertain. Sequenced sample: PBMCs. This TCR was sampled from a woman aged 18-29 years in good health and CMV-seropositive. The CDR3 sequence: CASSHPGTSAHISYEQYF. The CDR3 DNA is TGCGCCAGCAGTCACCCCGGGACTAGCGCCCACATCTCCTACGAGCAGTACTTC.